This T cell receptor beta chain is drawn from a study of cytomegalovirus exposure and HLA in healthy donors. Germline V gene data show CDR1 as SGHTA and CDR2 as FQGTGA. V was pared by 5 bases and J by 4 bases, with 9 bases between. The CDR3 is made up of 13 amino acids. Primers: 60 Vbeta forward and 13 Jbeta reverse. Repertoires were generated with immunoSEQ multiplex PCR, while TCRdb's copy carries only in-frame clones and drops some. This table has around 150,000 clones, over 70% appearing once. Sequenced input: PBMCs. The chain joins TRBV7-3 to TRBJ1-3; D gene uncertain. This TCR came from a man in his forties in good health and CMV-seronegative. DNA for the CDR3: TGTGCCAGCAGCCCCCTCGGGGGAAACACCATATATTTT. Translation: CASSPLGGNTIYF.